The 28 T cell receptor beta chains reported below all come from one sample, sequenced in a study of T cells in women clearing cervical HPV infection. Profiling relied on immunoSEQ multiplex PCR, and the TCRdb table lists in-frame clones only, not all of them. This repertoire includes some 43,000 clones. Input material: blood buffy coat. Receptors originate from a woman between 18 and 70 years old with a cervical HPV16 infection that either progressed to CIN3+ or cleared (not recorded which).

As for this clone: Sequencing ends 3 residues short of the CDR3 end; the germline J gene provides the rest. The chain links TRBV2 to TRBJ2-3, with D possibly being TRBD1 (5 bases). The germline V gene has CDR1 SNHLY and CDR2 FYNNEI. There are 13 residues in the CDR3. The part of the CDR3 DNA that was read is TGTGCCAGCAGTGCAGAGGACAATCAGCCG. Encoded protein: CASSAEDNQP. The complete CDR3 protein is CASSAEDNQPQYF.

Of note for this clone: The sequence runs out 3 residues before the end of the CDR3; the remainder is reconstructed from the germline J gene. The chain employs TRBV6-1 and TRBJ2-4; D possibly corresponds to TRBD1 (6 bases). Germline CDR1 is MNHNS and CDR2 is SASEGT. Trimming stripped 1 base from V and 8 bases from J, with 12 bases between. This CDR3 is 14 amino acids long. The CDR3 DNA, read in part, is TGTGCCAGCAGTGAAGGGGGGCCGGCCGACATT. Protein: CASSEGGPADI. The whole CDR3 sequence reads CASSEGGPADIQYF.

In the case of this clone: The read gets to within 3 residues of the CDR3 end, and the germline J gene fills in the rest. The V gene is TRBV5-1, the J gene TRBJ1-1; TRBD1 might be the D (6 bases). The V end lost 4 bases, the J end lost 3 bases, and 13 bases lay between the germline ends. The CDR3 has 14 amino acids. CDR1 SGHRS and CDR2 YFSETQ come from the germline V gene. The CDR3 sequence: CASSPADSYTEAFF. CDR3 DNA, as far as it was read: TGCGCCAGCAGCCCGGCGGACAGTTACACTGAA.

The CDR3: CAISRSGGDKETQYF. The DNA read from the CDR3 is TGTGCCATCAGTCGGAGCGGGGGCGACAAAGAGACG. J is TRBJ2-3 and V is TRBV10-3; 8 nucleotides line up with TRBD2. The sequence runs out 3 residues before the end of the CDR3; the remainder is reconstructed from the germline J gene. Germline CDR1 ENHRY, CDR2 SYGVKD. The CDR3 sequence is 15 residues long.

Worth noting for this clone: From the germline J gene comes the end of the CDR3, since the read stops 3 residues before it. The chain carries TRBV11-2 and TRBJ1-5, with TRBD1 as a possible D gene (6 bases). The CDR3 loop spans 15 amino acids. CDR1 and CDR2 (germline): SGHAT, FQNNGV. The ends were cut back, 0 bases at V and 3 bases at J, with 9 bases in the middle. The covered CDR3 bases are TGTGCCAGCAGCTTAGAGACAGGATTCAATCAGCCC. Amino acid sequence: CASSLETGFNQP. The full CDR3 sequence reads CASSLETGFNQPQHF.

CDR3 sequence: CASSPGTRQSEQYF. Partial CDR3 DNA: TGCGCCAGCAGCCCTGGGACTAGACAATCCGAG. This chain joins TRBV5-1 and TRBJ2-7; TRBD2 matches 8 bases. The CDR3 end falls 3 residues outside the read, so it is completed with the germline J gene. Germline V gives CDR1 SGHRS, CDR2 YFSETQ. V was pared by 4 bases and J by 6 bases, with 9 bases of the junction left unmatched. The CDR3 is 14 amino acids.

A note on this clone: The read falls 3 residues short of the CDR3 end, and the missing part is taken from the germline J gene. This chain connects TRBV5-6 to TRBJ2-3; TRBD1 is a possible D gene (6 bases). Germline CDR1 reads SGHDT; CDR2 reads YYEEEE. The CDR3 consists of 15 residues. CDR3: CASSYLGRGQETQYF. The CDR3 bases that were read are TGTGCCAGCAGCTACCTGGGTCGGGGACAAGAGACG.

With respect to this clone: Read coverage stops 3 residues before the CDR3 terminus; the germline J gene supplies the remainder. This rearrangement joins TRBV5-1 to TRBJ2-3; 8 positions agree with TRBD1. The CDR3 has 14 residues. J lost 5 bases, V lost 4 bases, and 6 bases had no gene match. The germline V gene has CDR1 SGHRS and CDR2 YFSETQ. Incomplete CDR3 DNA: TGCGCCAGCAGCCCAGGGGGCATGGGAGATACG. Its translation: CASSPGGMGDT. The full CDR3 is CASSPGGMGDTQYF.

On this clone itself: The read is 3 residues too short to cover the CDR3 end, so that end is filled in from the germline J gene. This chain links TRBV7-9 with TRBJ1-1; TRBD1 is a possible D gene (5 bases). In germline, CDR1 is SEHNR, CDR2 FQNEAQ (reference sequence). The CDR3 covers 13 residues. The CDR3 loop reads CASSQARGLAAFF. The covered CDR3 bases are TGTGCCAGCAGCCAAGCGAGGGGACTAGCG.

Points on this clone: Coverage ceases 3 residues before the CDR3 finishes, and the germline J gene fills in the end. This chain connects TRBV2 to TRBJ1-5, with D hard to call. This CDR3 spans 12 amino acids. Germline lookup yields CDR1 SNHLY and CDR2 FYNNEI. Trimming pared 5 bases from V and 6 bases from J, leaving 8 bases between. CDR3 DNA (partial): TGTGCCAGCAGTCTTGAAGGTCAGCCC. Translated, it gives CASSLEGQP. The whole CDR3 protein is CASSLEGQPQHF.

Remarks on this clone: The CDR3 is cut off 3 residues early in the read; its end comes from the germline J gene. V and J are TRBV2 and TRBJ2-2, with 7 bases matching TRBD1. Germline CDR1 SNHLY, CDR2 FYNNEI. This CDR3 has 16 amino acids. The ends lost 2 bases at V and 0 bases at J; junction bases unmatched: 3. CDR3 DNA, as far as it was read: TGTGCCAGCAGTGAACTAGGGGGCTCGAACACCGGGGAG. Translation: CASSELGGSNTGE. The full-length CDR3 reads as CASSELGGSNTGELFF.

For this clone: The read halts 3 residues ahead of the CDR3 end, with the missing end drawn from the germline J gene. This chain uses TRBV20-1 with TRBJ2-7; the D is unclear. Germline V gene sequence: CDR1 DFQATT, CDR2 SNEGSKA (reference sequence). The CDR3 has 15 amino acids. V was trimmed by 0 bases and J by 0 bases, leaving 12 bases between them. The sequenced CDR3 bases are TGCAGTGCTAGAGACACTATTCGAGCCTCCTACGAG. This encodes CSARDTIRASYE. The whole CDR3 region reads CSARDTIRASYEQYF.

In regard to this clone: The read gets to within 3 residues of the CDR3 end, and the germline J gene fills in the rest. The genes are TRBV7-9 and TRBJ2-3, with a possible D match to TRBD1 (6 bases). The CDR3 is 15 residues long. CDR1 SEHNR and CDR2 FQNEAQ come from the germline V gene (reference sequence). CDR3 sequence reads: CASSFSPGQQETQYF. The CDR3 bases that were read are TGTGCCAGCAGCTTTTCTCCCGGACAGCAAGAGACG.

The CDR3 loop reads CASSPLSNYGYTF. CDR3 bases read: TGTGCCAGCAGTCCCCTCTCTAACTATGGC. V and J are TRBV6-2 or TRBV6-3 and TRBJ1-2; no clear D. The CDR3 extends 3 residues past the end of the read, so its final part is completed from the germline J gene. The length of the CDR3 is 13 residues. Germline CDR1 and CDR2: MNHEY and SVGEGT. V was trimmed by 5 bases and J by 0 bases, leaving 7 bases between them.

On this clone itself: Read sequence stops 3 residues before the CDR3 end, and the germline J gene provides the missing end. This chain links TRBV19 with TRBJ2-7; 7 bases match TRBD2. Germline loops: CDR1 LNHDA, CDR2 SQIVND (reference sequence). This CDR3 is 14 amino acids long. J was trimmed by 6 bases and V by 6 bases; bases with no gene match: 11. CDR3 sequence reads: CASSRGLVVGEQYF. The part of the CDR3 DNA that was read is TGTGCCAGTAGCCGCGGACTAGTAGTTGGCGAG. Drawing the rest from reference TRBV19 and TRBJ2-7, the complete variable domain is DGGITQSPKYLFRKEGQNVTLSCEQNLNHDAMYWYRQDPGQGLRLIYYSQIVNDFQKGDIAEGYSVSREKKESFPLTVTSAQKNPTAFYLCASSRGLVVGEQYFGPGTRLTVT.

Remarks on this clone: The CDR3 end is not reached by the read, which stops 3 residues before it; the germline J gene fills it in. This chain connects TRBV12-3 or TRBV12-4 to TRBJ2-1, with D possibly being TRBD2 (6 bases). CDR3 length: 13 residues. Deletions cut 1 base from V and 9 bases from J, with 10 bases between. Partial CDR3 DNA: TGTGCCAGCAGTTTAGAACTAGCAGGTGAG. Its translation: CASSLELAGE. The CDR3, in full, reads CASSLELAGEQFF.

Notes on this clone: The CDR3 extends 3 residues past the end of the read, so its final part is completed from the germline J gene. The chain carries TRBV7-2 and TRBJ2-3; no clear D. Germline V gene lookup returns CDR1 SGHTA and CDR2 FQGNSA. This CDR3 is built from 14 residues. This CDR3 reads CASSLGGYEETQYF. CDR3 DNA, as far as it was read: TGTGCCAGCAGCTTAGGCGGATACGAAGAGACG.

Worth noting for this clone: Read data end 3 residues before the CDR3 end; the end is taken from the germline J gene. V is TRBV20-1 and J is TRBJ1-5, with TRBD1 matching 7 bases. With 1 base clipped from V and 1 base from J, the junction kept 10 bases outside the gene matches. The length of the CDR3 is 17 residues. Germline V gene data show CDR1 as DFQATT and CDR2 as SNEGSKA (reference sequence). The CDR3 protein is CSARGEQGMRSNQPQHF. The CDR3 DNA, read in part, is TGCAGTGCTAGAGGGGAACAGGGGATGAGGAGCAATCAGCCC.

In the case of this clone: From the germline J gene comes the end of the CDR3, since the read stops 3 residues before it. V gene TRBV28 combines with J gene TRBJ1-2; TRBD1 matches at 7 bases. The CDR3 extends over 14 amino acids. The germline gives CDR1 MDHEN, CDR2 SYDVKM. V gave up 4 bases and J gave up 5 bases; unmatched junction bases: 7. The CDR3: CASSSGQTRYGYTF. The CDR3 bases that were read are TGTGCCAGCAGTTCGGGACAGACTAGATATGGC.

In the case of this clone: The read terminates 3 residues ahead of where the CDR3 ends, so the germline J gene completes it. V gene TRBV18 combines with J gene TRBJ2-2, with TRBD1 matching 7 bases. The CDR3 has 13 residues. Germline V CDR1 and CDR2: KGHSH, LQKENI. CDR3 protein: CASSRQGLEKLFF. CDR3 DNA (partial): TGTGCCAGCTCTCGACAGGGATTGGAAAAG.

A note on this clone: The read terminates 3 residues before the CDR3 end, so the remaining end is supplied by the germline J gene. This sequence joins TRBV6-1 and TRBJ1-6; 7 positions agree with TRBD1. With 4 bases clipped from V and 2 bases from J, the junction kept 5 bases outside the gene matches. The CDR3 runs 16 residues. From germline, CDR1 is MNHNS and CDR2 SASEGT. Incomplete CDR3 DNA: TGTGCCAGCAGTGTGGACAGGAGTGCCTATAATTCACCC. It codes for CASSVDRSAYNSP. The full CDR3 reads CASSVDRSAYNSPLHF.

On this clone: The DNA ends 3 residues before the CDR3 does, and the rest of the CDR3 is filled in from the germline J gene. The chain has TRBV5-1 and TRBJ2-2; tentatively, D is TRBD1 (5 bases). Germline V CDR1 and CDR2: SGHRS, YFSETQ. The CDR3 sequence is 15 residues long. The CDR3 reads CASSPDASGANVLFF. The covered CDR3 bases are TGCGCCAGCAGCCCCGACGCGTCTGGGGCCAACGTG.

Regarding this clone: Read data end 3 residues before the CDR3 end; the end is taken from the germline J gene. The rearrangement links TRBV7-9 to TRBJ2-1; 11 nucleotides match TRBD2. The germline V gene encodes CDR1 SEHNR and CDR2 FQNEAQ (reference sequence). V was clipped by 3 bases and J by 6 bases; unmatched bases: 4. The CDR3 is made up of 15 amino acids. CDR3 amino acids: CASSLIAGGANEQFF. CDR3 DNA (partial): TGTGCCAGCAGCTTGATAGCGGGGGGGGCCAATGAG.

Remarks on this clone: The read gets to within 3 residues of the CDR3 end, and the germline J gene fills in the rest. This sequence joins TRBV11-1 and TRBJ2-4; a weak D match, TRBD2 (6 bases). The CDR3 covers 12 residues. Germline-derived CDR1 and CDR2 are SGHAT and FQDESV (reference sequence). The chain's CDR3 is CASSLRGETQYF. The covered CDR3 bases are TGTGCCAGCAGCTTGCGGGGAGAGACT.

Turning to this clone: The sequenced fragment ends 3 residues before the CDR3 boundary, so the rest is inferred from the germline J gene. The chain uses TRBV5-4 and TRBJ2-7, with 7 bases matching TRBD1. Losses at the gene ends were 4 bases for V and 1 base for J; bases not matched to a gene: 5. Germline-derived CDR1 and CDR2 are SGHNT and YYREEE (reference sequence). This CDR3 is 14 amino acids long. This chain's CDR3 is CASSRTGESYEQYF. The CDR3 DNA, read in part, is TGTGCCAGCAGCAGGACAGGAGAGTCCTACGAG.

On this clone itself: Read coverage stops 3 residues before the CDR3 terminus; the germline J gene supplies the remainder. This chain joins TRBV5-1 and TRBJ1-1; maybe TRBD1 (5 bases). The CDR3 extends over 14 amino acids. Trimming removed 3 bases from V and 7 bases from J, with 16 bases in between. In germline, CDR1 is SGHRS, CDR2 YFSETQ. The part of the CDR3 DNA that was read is TGCGCCAGCAGCTCATACGACAGTTCCGGTGAA. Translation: CASSSYDSSGE. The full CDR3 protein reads CASSSYDSSGEAFF. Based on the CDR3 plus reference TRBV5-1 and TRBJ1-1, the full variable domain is KAGVTQTPRYLIKTRGQQVTLSCSPISGHRSVSWYQQTPGQGLQFLFEYFSETQRNKGNFPGRFSGRQFSNSRSEMNVSTLELGDSALYLCASSSYDSSGEAFFGQGTRLTVV.

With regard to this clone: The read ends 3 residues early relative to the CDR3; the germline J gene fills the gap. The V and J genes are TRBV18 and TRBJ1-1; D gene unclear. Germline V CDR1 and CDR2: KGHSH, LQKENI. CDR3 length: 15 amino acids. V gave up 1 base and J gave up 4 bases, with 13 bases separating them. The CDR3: CASSPLGSIGTEAFF. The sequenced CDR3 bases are TGTGCCAGCTCACCACTGGGCAGCATAGGCACTGAA.

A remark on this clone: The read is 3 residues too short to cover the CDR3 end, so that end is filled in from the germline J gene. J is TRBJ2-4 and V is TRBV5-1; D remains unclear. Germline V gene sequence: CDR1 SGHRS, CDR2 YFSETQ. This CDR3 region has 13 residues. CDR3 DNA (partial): TGCGCCAGCAGCTTGGCGCAGAACTATGGT. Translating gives CASSLAQNYG. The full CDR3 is CASSLAQNYGQYF.